The source of this TCR beta chain is a study of control samples from healthy donors and cancer patients. Of note for this clone: At one of its ends the junction is not consistent with the germline gene, which may arise from a read error.

Clones were read by immunoSEQ multiplex PCR, and TCRdb kept only the in-frame ones, dropping some. The data show 100,000 to 150,000 clones, 87% seen once. CDR1 and CDR2 (germline): SEHNR, FQNEAQ (reference sequence). The CDR3 is 11 amino acids. This clonotype originated in a man aged 18 to 35 in good health. The rearrangement uses TRBV7-9 and TRBJ1-1; TRBD1 matches at 8 bases. The sequencing sample was made of blood. CDR3 sequence (DNA): TGTGCCAGCAGCCACGGACAGGGCGTTCGCTTT. Translated: CASSHGQGVRF.